A selection of T cell receptor beta chains follows, all from one sample in a study of T cells in Graves' hyperthyroidism and ophthalmopathy. TCRdb reprocessed the multiplex PCR reads via MiXCR and lists one record per CDR3 protein. Of 330,000 or so distinct CDR3 sequences listed, approximately 18% are singletons. What was sequenced was blood. The receptors derive from a man aged 50-60 years with Graves' ophthalmopathy. CDR3s include the opening cysteine and the closing phenylalanine or tryptophan. The D gene is left open where the match is weak. Clone size, where shown, is once, few, many, or a class for clones that have expanded.

v_gene	j_gene	d_gene	abundance	CDR3aa	CDR3nt
TRBV28	TRBJ1-2	TRBD1	many	CASSQPAGGNYGYTF	TGTGCCAGCAGTCAACCGGCAGGGGGTAACTATGGCTACACCTTC
TRBV20-1	TRBJ2-2	-	-	CSARDSNPGDTGELFF	TGCAGTGCTAGAGATTCCAACCCTGGGGACACCGGGGAGCTGTTTTTT
TRBV20-1	TRBJ1-1	-	many	CSATDMNTEAFF	TGCAGTGCTACGGATATGAACACTGAAGCTTTCTTT
TRBV28	TRBJ2-5	TRBD1	many	CASSLSGQGETQYF	TGTGCCAGCAGTTTATCCGGACAGGGAGAGACCCAGTACTTC
TRBV28	TRBJ1-2	-	many	CASSIAGTARTYTF	TGTGCCAGCAGTATCGCCGGGACGGCCAGGACCTACACCTTC
TRBV3-1	TRBJ2-5	TRBD1	many	CASSRGTGRAETQYF	TGTGCCAGCAGCCGGGGGACAGGGCGCGCGGAGACCCAGTACTTC
TRBV24-1	TRBJ1-1	-	many	CATSDSGAVGTEAFF	TGTGCCACCAGTGATTCCGGGGCCGTCGGCACTGAAGCTTTCTTT
TRBV7-8	TRBJ1-5	-	few	CASSGKGGNQPQHF	TGTGCCAGCAGCGGCAAGGGTGGGAATCAGCCCCAGCATTTT
TRBV6-1	TRBJ2-4	TRBD2	-	CASSEMEGGPKNIQYF	TGTGCCAGCAGTGAAATGGAGGGAGGGCCCAAAAACATTCAGTACTTC
TRBV30	TRBJ1-1	TRBD1	many	CAWRQGVGAFF	TGTGCCTGGAGACAGGGGGTGGGGGCTTTCTTT
TRBV24-1	TRBJ1-5	TRBD1	many	CATSDSARTGDSNQPQHF	TGTGCCACCAGTGATTCTGCCCGGACAGGGGATAGCAATCAGCCCCAGCATTTT
TRBV6-5	TRBJ1-2	-	many	CASSYLRDNSVGYTF	TGTGCCAGCAGTTACCTCCGGGATAACTCCGTGGGCTACACCTTC
TRBV10-3	TRBJ2-7	-	-	CAISPTESYEQYF	TGTGCCATCAGCCCGACAGAGAGCTACGAGCAGTACTTC
TRBV5-1	TRBJ2-5	TRBD2	-	CASSPSGRALGETQYF	TGCGCCAGCAGCCCTAGCGGGAGGGCCCTCGGAGAGACCCAGTACTTC
TRBV28	TRBJ1-2	TRBD1	-	CASSRTGGYGYTF	TGTGCCAGCAGTCGGACAGGGGGCTATGGCTACACCTTC
TRBV7-3	TRBJ1-1	-	many	CASSPGGVGTEAFF	TGTGCCAGCAGTCCCGGTGGGGTCGGGACTGAAGCTTTCTTT
TRBV20-1	TRBJ2-5	TRBD1	many	CSARRLGQGGETQYF	TGCAGTGCTAGACGACTGGGACAGGGAGGAGAGACCCAGTACTTC
TRBV13	TRBJ1-3	-	-	CASSSPQEGNTIYF	TGTGCCAGCAGTTCACCCCAGGAGGGAAACACCATATATTTT